These 30 T cell receptor beta chains came from one sample sequenced in a study of blood T cell repertoires in COVID-19 (TCRdb year 2020). Library preparation was by the immunoSEQ multiplex PCR assay. TCRdb took over this immuneACCESS table, retaining in-frame rearrangements with V and J assigned. Such tables are incomplete; in checked studies, under half of the missing clones stem from an unresolved V gene, and the remainder is unexplained. The sample has around 170,000 clones on record, 90% of them singletons. In total, the top ten clones hold approximately 0.5% of the sample. The specimen was peripheral blood. These receptors were collected from a man between 45 and 60 years old with acute or convalescent COVID-19.

This chain uses TRBV13 with TRBJ2-3, with 9 bases aligning to TRBD1. Germline lookup yields CDR1 PRHDT and CDR2 FYEKMQ (reference sequence). Trimming took 5 bases from V and 4 from J; bases not matched to a gene: 4. The CDR3 has 14 amino acids. As DNA, the CDR3 is TGTGCCAGCAGCCCCCGGACAGGGGCAGATACGCAGTATTTT. Protein: CASSPRTGADTQYF.

The chain joins TRBV6-5 to TRBJ1-5; 7 nucleotides agree with TRBD1. The CDR3 is 14 residues long. CDR1 and CDR2 (germline): MNHEY, SVGAGI. Unmatched junction bases numbered 3, after V lost 0 bases and J lost 7 bases. The CDR3 protein is CASSYSTGSQPQHF. Written as DNA, the CDR3 is TGTGCCAGCAGTTACTCGACAGGGAGCCAGCCCCAGCATTTT.

The J gene is TRBJ2-1, the V gene TRBV19; weak D call: TRBD1 (6 bases). The ends were cut back, 5 bases at V and 4 bases at J, with 15 bases in the middle. CDR1 and CDR2 from the germline V gene are LNHDA and SQIVND (reference sequence). This CDR3 spans 15 amino acids. This CDR3 is CASSPRDTEYNEQFF. For the CDR3, the DNA is TGTGCCAGTAGTCCCCGGGACACGGAATACAATGAGCAGTTCTTC.

The CDR3 loop reads CASSPGLLYNEQFF. DNA for the CDR3: TGTGCCAGCAGCCCGGGACTTCTTTACAATGAGCAGTTCTTC. J is TRBJ2-1 and V is TRBV7-3, with D tentatively TRBD2 (6 bases). Germline assignment: CDR1 SGHTA and CDR2 FQGTGA. Trimming took 5 bases from V and 4 from J, leaving 12 bases between them. CDR3 size: 14 residues. Full variable domain (missing parts from reference TRBV7-3 and TRBJ2-1): GAGVSQTPSNKVTEKGKYVELRCDPISGHTALYWYRQSLGQGPEFLIYFQGTGAADDSGLPNDRFFAVRPEGSVSTLKIQRTERGDSAVYLCASSPGLLYNEQFFGPGTRLTVL.

This sequence joins TRBV29-1 and TRBJ2-3; tentatively, D is TRBD1 (8 bases). The V end was cut by 7 bases, the J end by 6 bases, with 17 bases between. The CDR3 is made up of 13 amino acids. CDR1 and CDR2 from the germline V gene are SQVTM and ANQGSEA. The CDR3 spells CSDRQGRGDTQYF. Here the CDR3 DNA reads TGCAGCGACCGACAGGGGCGGGGGGATACGCAGTATTTT.

The chain has TRBV2 and TRBJ2-1, with D perhaps matching TRBD1 (6 bases). V was trimmed by 5 bases and J by 4 bases, leaving 12 bases between them. The CDR3 has 14 amino acids. The germline V gene has CDR1 SNHLY and CDR2 FYNNEI. The CDR3 nucleotides read TGTGCCAGCAGTCTACAGGGTACGTACAATGAGCAGTTCTTC. Translating it yields CASSLQGTYNEQFF.

The genes are TRBV28 and TRBJ1-2; weak D call: TRBD1 (6 bases). The CDR3 loop spans 14 amino acids. Germline V gene sequence: CDR1 MDHEN, CDR2 SYDVKM. V gave up 3 bases and J gave up 5 bases, with 13 bases separating them. CDR3 nucleotides: TGTGCCAGCAGTTTCGGGGACACAGGGTATGGCTACACCTTC. This translates into CASSFGDTGYGYTF.

This chain connects TRBV7-2 to TRBJ2-1, with TRBD1 as a possible D gene (5 bases). V was clipped by 2 bases and J by 10 bases, with 12 bases between them. Germline V CDR1 and CDR2: SGHTA, FQGNSA. This CDR3 spans 13 amino acids. The CDR3 coding sequence is TGTGCCAGCAGCTTACCCCTTAGGACAGAGCAGTTCTTC. As protein: CASSLPLRTEQFF.

On this clone itself: The sample has other DNA sequences that encode this CDR3 too. V and J are TRBV15 and TRBJ2-2; D is unresolved. V was shortened by 0 bases and J by 1 base, with 3 bases between the two germline ends. Germline assignment: CDR1 LNHNV and CDR2 YYDKDF (reference sequence). The CDR3 spans 14 residues. The CDR3 protein is CATSRDQNTGELFF. CDR3 nucleotide sequence: TGTGCCACCAGCAGAGATCAGAACACCGGGGAGCTGTTTTTT. Supplemented by reference TRBV15 and TRBJ2-2, the full variable domain reads DAMVIQNPRYQVTQFGKPVTLSCSQTLNHNVMYWYQQKSSQAPKLLFHYYDKDFNNEADTPDNFQSRRPNTSFCFLDIRSPGLGDTAMYLCATSRDQNTGELFFGEGSRLTVL.

The count of this clone is one. The chain has TRBV3-1 (or the pseudogene TRBV3-2) and TRBJ1-5, with D maybe TRBD1 (6 bases). Trimming stripped 0 bases from V and 3 bases from J, with 9 bases between. The CDR3 loop spans 15 amino acids. Germline CDR1 LGHDT, CDR2 YNNKEL (reference sequence). CDR3 nucleotides: TGTGCCAGCAGCCAAGATCGGGGGGCCAATCAGCCCCAGCATTTT. It translates to CASSQDRGANQPQHF.

The CDR3 coding sequence is TGTGCCAGCAGCCCCTCCCAGCAGGGGGTAAACACCATATATTTT. Protein sequence: CASSPSQQGVNTIYF. The chain couples TRBV9 to TRBJ1-3; 7 positions agree with TRBD1. Germline CDR1 is SGDLS and CDR2 is YYNGEE. V gave up 4 bases and J gave up 6 bases; unmatched junction bases: 10. The CDR3 loop spans 15 amino acids.

V usage is TRBV25-1 and J usage is TRBJ2-5; 8 bases align to TRBD1. Germline V lookup: CDR1 MGHDK, CDR2 SYGVNS. CDR3 length: 15 amino acids. Trimming took 5 bases from V and 4 from J; bases not matched to a gene: 9. The CDR3 nucleotides are TGTGCCAGCAGTACTCGGACAGGGCCGGGAGAGACCCAGTACTTC. Amino acids: CASSTRTGPGETQYF.

The genes are TRBV19 and TRBJ1-1; 7 nucleotides agree with TRBD1. The CDR3 has 15 amino acids. Germline trimming cut 3 bases from V and 0 bases from J; bases unmatched to any gene: 4. From germline, CDR1 is LNHDA and CDR2 SQIVND (reference sequence). The CDR3 coding sequence is TGTGCCAGTAGTATCCGACAGGGTGTGAACACTGAAGCTTTCTTT. Protein: CASSIRQGVNTEAFF.

The chain recombines TRBV3-1 (or the pseudogene TRBV3-2) with TRBJ1-2; 7 bases are a match to TRBD1. Germline trimming cut 0 bases from V and 7 bases from J; bases unmatched to any gene: 8. The CDR3 length is 15 residues. The germline gives CDR1 LGHDT, CDR2 YNNKEL (reference sequence). The CDR3 DNA reads TGTGCCAGCAGCCAAGAAGGGGGCGCACTTAGTGGCTACACCTTC. It is translated as CASSQEGGALSGYTF.

The chain couples TRBV7-2 to TRBJ2-7; the match to TRBD1 covers 7 bases. After removal of 6 bases from V and 0 bases from J, the junction contained 5 bases not matched to a gene. Germline CDR1 is SGHTA and CDR2 is FQGNSA. CDR3 size: 14 residues. CDR3 bases: TGTGCCAGCAGGGACCAGGGGGTCTCCTACGAGCAGTACTTC. It yields the protein CASRDQGVSYEQYF.

The V gene is TRBV29-1, the J gene TRBJ2-2; no firm D call. The CDR3 sequence is 13 residues long. V was shortened by 6 bases and J by 3 bases, with 11 bases between the two germline ends. CDR1 SQVTM and CDR2 ANQGSEA come from the germline V gene. In nucleotides, the CDR3 is TGCAGCGTGAAGTTCACACACACCGGGGAGCTGTTTTTT. Protein product: CSVKFTHTGELFF.

J is TRBJ1-4 and V is TRBV7-9; TRBD1 is a possible D gene (6 bases). This CDR3 region has 14 residues. V was shortened by 5 bases and J by 5 bases, with 12 bases between the two germline ends. Germline V gene lookup returns CDR1 SEHNR and CDR2 FQNEAQ (reference sequence). Here the CDR3 reads CASSADRRNEKLFF. The CDR3 DNA reads TGTGCCAGCAGCGCCGACAGGAGGAATGAAAAACTGTTTTTT.

This clone was picked up one time. The V call is TRBV5-6, the J call TRBJ2-1, with unresolved D. There are 15 residues in the CDR3. Germline CDR1 and CDR2: SGHDT and YYEEEE. Deletions cut 3 bases from V and 0 bases from J, with 10 bases between. The CDR3 here is CASSSDWSSYNEQFF. DNA for the CDR3: TGTGCCAGCAGCTCCGACTGGAGCTCCTACAATGAGCAGTTCTTC.

The V call is TRBV18, the J call TRBJ2-7; 7 bases match TRBD1. CDR3 size: 13 residues. Germline V lookup: CDR1 KGHSH, CDR2 LQKENI. With V trimmed by 3 bases and J by 4 bases, 3 bases remained unmatched. This chain's CDR3 is CASSPGQTYEQYV. The CDR3 nucleotides are TGTGCCAGCTCACCGGGACAGACATACGAGCAGTACGTC.

The table lists this clone with a count of one. The chain recombines TRBV4-3 with TRBJ1-2, with D possibly TRBD1 on 5 matching bases. In germline, CDR1 is LGHNA, CDR2 YSLEER. Trimming removed 4 bases at V and 6 bases at J, with 12 bases between. The CDR3 contains 13 residues. CDR3 DNA sequence: TGCGCCAGCAGCCTTCAAGTAGGGGATGGCTACACCTTC. Its translation is CASSLQVGDGYTF.

The chain links TRBV28 to TRBJ2-3, with 10 bases lining up with TRBD1. V dropped 3 bases and J dropped 2; count of bases not matched to a gene: 5. Per germline, CDR1 MDHEN and CDR2 SYDVKM. This CDR3 has 16 amino acids. The CDR3 coding sequence is TGTGCCAGCAGTTTTCGGGACAGGGGATCCACAGATACGCAGTATTTT. Residues: CASSFRDRGSTDTQYF.

V gene TRBV6-5 combines with J gene TRBJ1-2, with D maybe TRBD1 (6 bases). Trimming removed 2 bases at V and 7 bases at J, with 17 bases between. This CDR3 has 15 amino acids. Germline lookup yields CDR1 MNHEY and CDR2 SVGAGI. The CDR3 region has the DNA TGTGCCAGCAGTTACGGGACACCGGGAAGTTTTGGCTACACCTTC. Residues: CASSYGTPGSFGYTF.

The chain employs TRBV3-1 (or the pseudogene TRBV3-2) and TRBJ1-2, with no clear D. V dropped 8 bases and J dropped 9 bases, with 28 bases sitting between them. This CDR3 comprises 16 residues. Germline CDR1 LGHDT, CDR2 YNNKEL (reference sequence). CDR3 in DNA: TGTGCCAGCGTCCTACCCGGGCAGATAAAACGAGGGAGCTACACCTTC. Protein product: CASVLPGQIKRGSYTF.

DNA of the CDR3: TGTGCCAGCAGCTTAGCGCTTAGTCAGGAACGAAACACCATATATTTT. Encoded protein: CASSLALSQERNTIYF. The V call is TRBV7-8, the J call TRBJ1-3; D is ambiguous. Trimming left V 0 bases short and J 5 bases short, with 14 bases between. The CDR3 covers 16 residues. Germline lookup yields CDR1 SGHVS and CDR2 FQNEAQ.

This chain connects TRBV9 to TRBJ1-5, with 9 bases fitting TRBD1. V lost 6 bases to trimming and J lost 1 base; unmatched junction nucleotides: 5. The CDR3 is made up of 15 amino acids. The germline CDR1 and CDR2 sequences are SGDLS and YYNGEE. In nucleotides, the CDR3 is TGTGCCAGCAACACAGGGGGCGAGAGCAATCAGCCCCAGCATTTT. Protein product: CASNTGGESNQPQHF.

The J gene is TRBJ1-6, the V gene TRBV27; 7 bases are a match to TRBD1. The germline CDR1 and CDR2 sequences are MNHEY and SMNVEV (reference sequence). The ends lost 2 bases at V and 7 bases at J; junction bases unmatched: 2. This CDR3 region has 14 residues. CDR3 nucleotides: TGTGCCAGCAGTTTAGGGGGACAGAATTCACCCCTCCACTTT. Amino acids: CASSLGGQNSPLHF.

The V call is TRBV7-9, the J call TRBJ2-6; D is unresolved. Per germline, CDR1 SEHNR and CDR2 FQNEAQ (reference sequence). V lost 0 bases and J 0 bases, leaving 3 bases between the germline ends. CDR3 length: 15 residues. The CDR3: CASSLASSGANVLTF. CDR3 bases: TGTGCCAGCAGCTTAGCGAGCTCTGGGGCCAACGTCCTGACTTTC. The entire variable domain, with the rest obtained from reference TRBV7-9 and TRBJ2-6, is as follows: DTGVSQNPRHKITKRGQNVTFRCDPISEHNRLYWYRQTLGQGPEFLTYFQNEAQLEKSRLLSDRFSAERPKGSFSTLEIQRTEQGDSAMYLCASSLASSGANVLTFGAGSRLTVL.

The V gene is TRBV6-5, the J gene TRBJ2-2, with D possibly matching TRBD2 (5 bases). The CDR3 has 13 residues. Germline lookup yields CDR1 MNHEY and CDR2 SVGAGI. V was clipped by 0 bases and J by 9 bases, with 8 bases between them. CDR3 in DNA: TGTGCCAGCAGTTACTCCCGGGATAGGGAGCTGTTTTTT. It yields the protein CASSYSRDRELFF.

This clone occurred once. V and J are TRBV25-1 and TRBJ2-1; 13 positions agree with TRBD2. J was trimmed by 9 bases and V by 6 bases; bases with no gene match: 5. The CDR3 is 14 residues long. The germline CDR1 and CDR2 sequences are MGHDK and SYGVNS. The CDR3 loop reads CASSGLAGAGEQFF. The CDR3 DNA reads as TGTGCCAGCAGCGGACTAGCGGGAGCGGGTGAGCAGTTCTTC.

The V gene is TRBV19, the J gene TRBJ2-2, with D perhaps matching TRBD1 (6 bases). This CDR3 spans 16 amino acids. Germline assignment: CDR1 LNHDA and CDR2 SQIVND (reference sequence). Between the trimmed V and J ends, which lost 7 bases and 4 bases, there was a span of 19 bases. The CDR3 loop reads CASIPSTGVFTGELFF. The CDR3 DNA reads TGTGCCAGTATTCCATCGACAGGAGTTTTCACCGGGGAGCTGTTTTTT. The variable domain in full, with the rest retrieved from reference TRBV19 and TRBJ2-2, is DGGITQSPKYLFRKEGQNVTLSCEQNLNHDAMYWYRQDPGQGLRLIYYSQIVNDFQKGDIAEGYSVSREKKESFPLTVTSAQKNPTAFYLCASIPSTGVFTGELFFGEGSRLTVL.